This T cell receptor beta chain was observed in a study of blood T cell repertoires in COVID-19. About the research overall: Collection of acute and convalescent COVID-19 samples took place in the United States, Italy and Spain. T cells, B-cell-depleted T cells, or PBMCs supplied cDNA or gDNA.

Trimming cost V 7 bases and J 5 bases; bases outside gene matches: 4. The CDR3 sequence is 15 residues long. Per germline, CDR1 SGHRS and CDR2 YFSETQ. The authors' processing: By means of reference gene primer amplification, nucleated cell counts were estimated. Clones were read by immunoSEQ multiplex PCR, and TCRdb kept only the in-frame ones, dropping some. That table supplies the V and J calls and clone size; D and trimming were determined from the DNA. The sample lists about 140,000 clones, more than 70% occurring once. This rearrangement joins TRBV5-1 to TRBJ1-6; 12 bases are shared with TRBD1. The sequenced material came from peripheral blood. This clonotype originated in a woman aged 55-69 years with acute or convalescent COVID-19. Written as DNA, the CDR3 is TGCGCCAGCGGGACAGGGGGCGAGAATAATTCACCCCTCCACTTT. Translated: CASGTGGENNSPLHF.